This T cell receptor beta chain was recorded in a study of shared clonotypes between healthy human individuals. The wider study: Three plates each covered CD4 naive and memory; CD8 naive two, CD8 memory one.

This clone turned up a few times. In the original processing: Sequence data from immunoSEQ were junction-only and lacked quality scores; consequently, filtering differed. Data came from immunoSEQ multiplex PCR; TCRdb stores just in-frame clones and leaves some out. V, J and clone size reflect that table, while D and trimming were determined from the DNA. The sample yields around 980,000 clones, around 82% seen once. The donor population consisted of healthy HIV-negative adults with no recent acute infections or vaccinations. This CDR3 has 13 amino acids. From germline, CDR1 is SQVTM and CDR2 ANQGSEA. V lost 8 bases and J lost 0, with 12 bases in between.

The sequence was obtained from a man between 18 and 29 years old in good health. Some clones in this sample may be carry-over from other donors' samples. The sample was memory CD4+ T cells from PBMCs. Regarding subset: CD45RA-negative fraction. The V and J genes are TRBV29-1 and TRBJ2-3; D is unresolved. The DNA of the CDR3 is TGCAGCTCGGGTCCGGATAGCACAGATACGCAGTATTTT. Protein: CSSGPDSTDTQYF.